One sample yielded the 3 T cell receptor beta chains listed below, sequenced in a study of technical replicates of blood from several donors. Assay used: immunoSEQ multiplex PCR; TCRdb lists only in-frame clones, some missing. The sample lists 60,000 to 95,000 clones; 91% were seen once. The sample was T cells isolated from PBMCs. These receptors were taken from a human donor in good health. Some clones in this sample may be carry-over from other donors' samples.

This chain connects TRBV5-6 to TRBJ2-7; 11 bases match TRBD2. Germline-derived CDR1 and CDR2 are SGHDT and YYEEEE. V lost 4 bases, J lost 0 bases, and 9 bases stayed unmatched. The CDR3 is 17 residues long. CDR3 in amino acids: CASSIGTSGPTSYEQYF. DNA of the CDR3: TGTGCCAGCAGCATAGGGACTAGCGGACCTACCTCCTACGAGCAGTACTTC. Drawing the rest from reference TRBV5-6 and TRBJ2-7, the complete variable domain is DAGVTQSPTHLIKTRGQQVTLRCSPKSGHDTVSWYQQALGQGPQFIFQYYEEEERQRGNFPDRFSGHQFPNYSSELNVNALLLGDSALYLCASSIGTSGPTSYEQYFGPGTRLTVT.

V gene TRBV7-2 combines with J gene TRBJ2-1; 13 positions agree with TRBD2. CDR1 SGHTA and CDR2 FQGNSA come from the germline V gene. This CDR3 spans 17 amino acids. V gave up 4 bases and J gave up 6 bases; unmatched junction bases: 9. CDR3 protein: CASSSTSGGASLNEQFF. The CDR3 nucleotides are TGTGCCAGCAGCTCCACTAGCGGGGGGGCATCTCTCAATGAGCAGTTCTTC. Variable domain in full (rest from reference TRBV7-2 and TRBJ2-1): GAGVSQSPSNKVTEKGKDVELRCDPISGHTALYWYRQSLGQGLEFLIYFQGNSAPDKSGLPSDRFSAERTGGSVSTLTIQRTQQEDSAVYLCASSSTSGGASLNEQFFGPGTRLTVL.

This clone was observed a single time. The gene calls are TRBV5-1 and TRBJ2-3, with 10 bases that match TRBD2. Germline loops: CDR1 SGHRS, CDR2 YFSETQ. The junction had 19 bases not matched to a gene; V was cut back by 2 bases and J by 4 bases. The CDR3 extends over 20 amino acids. This CDR3 reads CASSLTGQGILAGVSDTQYF. In DNA, the CDR3 is TGCGCCAGCAGCTTAACGGGCCAGGGTATTCTAGCGGGAGTATCAGATACGCAGTATTTT. The whole variable domain, filled in from reference TRBV5-1 and TRBJ2-3, reads KAGVTQTPRYLIKTRGQQVTLSCSPISGHRSVSWYQQTPGQGLQFLFEYFSETQRNKGNFPGRFSGRQFSNSRSEMNVSTLELGDSALYLCASSLTGQGILAGVSDTQYFGPGTRLTVL.